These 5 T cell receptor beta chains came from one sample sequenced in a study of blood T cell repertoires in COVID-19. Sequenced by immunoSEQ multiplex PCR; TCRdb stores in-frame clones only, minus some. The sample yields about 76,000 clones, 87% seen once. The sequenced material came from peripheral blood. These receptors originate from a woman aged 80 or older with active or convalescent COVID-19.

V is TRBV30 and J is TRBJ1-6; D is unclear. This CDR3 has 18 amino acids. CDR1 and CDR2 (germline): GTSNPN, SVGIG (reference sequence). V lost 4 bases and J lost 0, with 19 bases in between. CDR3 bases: TGTGCCTGGACAAGAGGGATTTTTACGAGCTCCTATAATTCACCCCTCCACTTT. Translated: CAWTRGIFTSSYNSPLHF.

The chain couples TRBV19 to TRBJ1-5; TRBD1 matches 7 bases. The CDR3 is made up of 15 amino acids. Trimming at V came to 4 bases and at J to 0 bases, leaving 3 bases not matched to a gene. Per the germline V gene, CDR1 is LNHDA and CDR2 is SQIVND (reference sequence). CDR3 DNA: TGTGCCAGTAGTAAGACAGGGAATAGCAATCAGCCCCAGCATTTT. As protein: CASSKTGNSNQPQHF.

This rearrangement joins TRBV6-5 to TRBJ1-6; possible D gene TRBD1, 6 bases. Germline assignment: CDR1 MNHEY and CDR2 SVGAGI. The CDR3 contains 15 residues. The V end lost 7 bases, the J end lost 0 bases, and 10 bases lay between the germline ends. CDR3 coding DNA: TGTGCCAGCATGCAGGGGCGCTCCTATAATTCACCCCTCCACTTT. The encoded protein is CASMQGRSYNSPLHF.

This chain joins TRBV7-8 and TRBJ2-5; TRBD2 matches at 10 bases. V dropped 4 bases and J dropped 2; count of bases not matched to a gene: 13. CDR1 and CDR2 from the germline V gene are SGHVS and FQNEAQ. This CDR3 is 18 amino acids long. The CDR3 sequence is CASSSGTSGVGGQETQYF. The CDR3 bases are TGTGCCAGCAGCTCGGGTACTAGCGGGGTTGGTGGGCAAGAGACCCAGTACTTC.

Written as DNA, the CDR3 is TGTGCCAGCGGGGGGAGTAGCGGTCCTAGCACAGATACGCAGTATTTT. Translating gives CASGGSSGPSTDTQYF. This chain connects TRBV7-2 to TRBJ2-3; D perhaps matches TRBD2 (6 bases). This CDR3 has 16 amino acids. CDR1 SGHTA and CDR2 FQGNSA come from the germline V gene. V lost 8 bases and J lost 0, with 18 bases in between.